Included here is one T cell receptor (beta chain) sequence, with context. As originally analysed: Estimation of nucleated cell counts was performed using reference gene primer amplification. Sequencing was performed with immunoSEQ multiplex PCR; in TCRdb, only in-frame clones are kept and a portion is missing. V and J calls plus clone size are reproduced from that table; the DNA served to infer D and trimming. The repertoire holds about 200,000 clones, with 92% as singletons. This sample was taken from a study of blood T cell repertoires in COVID-19. Whole-study context: Donors in the United States, Italy and Spain gave samples during acute or convalescent COVID-19. T cells, B-cell-depleted T cells, or PBMCs provided the cDNA or gDNA that served as material.

Germline lookup yields CDR1 KGHSH and CDR2 LQKENI. This CDR3 contains 16 residues. V lost 2 bases to trimming and J lost 8 bases; unmatched junction nucleotides: 8. This TCR was sampled from a young man with acute or convalescent COVID-19. Sequenced sample: peripheral blood. V and J are TRBV18 and TRBJ1-4, with 10 positions matching TRBD1. CDR3 nucleotide sequence: TGTGCCAGCTCACCATCACCGACAGGGGGCGGCGAAAAACTGTTTTTT. Its protein product is CASSPSPTGGGEKLFF. Together with reference TRBV18 and TRBJ1-4, the CDR3 gives the full variable domain: NAGVMQNPRHLVRRRGQEARLRCSPMKGHSHVYWYRQLPEEGLKFMVYLQKENIIDESGMPKERFSAEFPKEGPSILRIQQVVRGDSAAYFCASSPSPTGGGEKLFFGSGTQLSVL.